Shown below are 21 T cell receptor beta chains from a single sample sequenced in a study of blood T cell repertoires in COVID-19. Some clones are missing from TCRdb's copy, which holds only in-frame ones; the method was immunoSEQ multiplex PCR. Among fewer than 200,000 clones listed, roughly 87% were seen once. Source material: peripheral blood. The source of these receptors is a woman between 50 and 59 years old with acute or convalescent COVID-19.

The chain has TRBV27 and TRBJ2-7; D is perhaps TRBD2 (5 bases). V shed 3 bases and J shed 6 bases, with 12 bases lying between them. The CDR3 contains 13 residues. CDR1 MNHEY and CDR2 SMNVEV come from the germline V gene (reference sequence). The CDR3 reads CASSFRGLGEQYF. The CDR3 nucleotides read TGTGCCAGCAGTTTCCGGGGTTTGGGCGAGCAGTACTTC.

The chain uses TRBV18 and TRBJ1-2; TRBD1 aligns across 12 bases. V shed 3 bases and J 3 bases; nucleotides not matched to a gene: 5. The germline V gene has CDR1 KGHSH and CDR2 LQKENI. This CDR3 region has 16 residues. CDR3 DNA sequence: TGTGCCAGCTCACCGGGGACAGGGGGCGCGGACTATGGCTACACCTTC. Protein sequence: CASSPGTGGADYGYTF.

The chain carries TRBV5-1 and TRBJ1-2; tentatively, D is TRBD1 (5 bases). V was clipped by 3 bases and J by 0 bases, with 12 bases between them. CDR3 size: 15 residues. The germline CDR1 and CDR2 sequences are SGHRS and YFSETQ. For the CDR3, the DNA is TGCGCCAGCAGCTCGCGGGGCAGCACTAACTATGGCTACACCTTC. This sequence encodes CASSSRGSTNYGYTF. The complete variable domain, with remaining parts taken from reference TRBV5-1 and TRBJ1-2, reads KAGVTQTPRYLIKTRGQQVTLSCSPISGHRSVSWYQQTPGQGLQFLFEYFSETQRNKGNFPGRFSGRQFSNSRSEMNVSTLELGDSALYLCASSSRGSTNYGYTFGSGTRLTVV.

The CDR3 protein is CASSFQGAWNTGELFF. CDR3 nucleotide sequence: TGTGCCAGCAGCTTCCAGGGGGCGTGGAACACCGGGGAGCTGTTTTTT. V usage is TRBV7-6 and J usage is TRBJ2-2, with TRBD1 identical over 8 bases. CDR1 is SGHVS, CDR2 FNYEAQ, per germline. The CDR3 is 16 residues long. Trimming removed 3 bases from V and 1 base from J; junction bases left unmatched: 4.

This sequence joins TRBV5-4 and TRBJ1-4; D call uncertain. This CDR3 is built from 15 residues. Trimming pared 4 bases from V and 2 bases from J, leaving 12 bases between. CDR1 is SGHNT and CDR2 is YYREEE in the germline V gene (reference sequence). CDR3 nucleotides: TGTGCCAGCAGCCCGCCGGGTGCCACTAATGAAAAACTGTTTTTT. As protein: CASSPPGATNEKLFF.

The V call is TRBV10-3, the J call TRBJ2-7, with TRBD2 matching 8 bases. The CDR3 contains 15 residues. CDR1 is ENHRY, CDR2 SYGVKD, per germline. V shed 0 bases and J 2 bases; nucleotides not matched to a gene: 3. CDR3 DNA sequence: TGTGCCATCAGTGAGTCGCCGGGAGGGACCTACGAGCAGTACTTC. Protein product: CAISESPGGTYEQYF.

The CDR3 bases are TGCGCCAGCAGTGAGACCGGGACTCCAAAGGTGATGGGGCAGTTCTTC. It is translated as CASSETGTPKVMGQFF. This chain joins TRBV10-1 and TRBJ2-1; TRBD2 is a possible D gene (6 bases). The length of the CDR3 is 16 residues. Trimming left V 2 bases short and J 12 bases short, with 23 bases between. CDR1 is WNHNN, CDR2 SYGVQD, per germline (reference sequence).

This rearrangement joins TRBV29-1 to TRBJ2-1, with 8 bases identical to TRBD2. Germline V gene sequence: CDR1 SQVTM, CDR2 ANQGSEA. The CDR3 is 22 amino acids. Germline trimming cut 8 bases from V and 0 bases from J; bases unmatched to any gene: 30. For the CDR3, the DNA is TGCAGCCCTAGGGAGGGAAGCCCCTCAGCGGGAGAGGGGAGTAGCTCCTACAATGAGCAGTTCTTC. Protein: CSPREGSPSAGEGSSSYNEQFF.

This clone was seen only once. The chain has TRBV9 and TRBJ1-4; the match to TRBD1 covers 7 bases. CDR3 length: 14 residues. With 3 bases clipped from V and 3 bases from J, the junction kept 2 bases outside the gene matches. The germline V gene encodes CDR1 SGDLS and CDR2 YYNGEE. The CDR3 sequence is CASSATGPNEKLFF. In DNA, the CDR3 is TGTGCCAGCAGCGCGACAGGGCCTAATGAAAAACTGTTTTTT. Complete variable domain (other parts from reference TRBV9 and TRBJ1-4): DSGVTQTPKHLITATGQRVTLRCSPRSGDLSVYWYQQSLDQGLQFLIQYYNGEERAKGNILERFSAQQFPDLHSELNLSSLELGDSALYFCASSATGPNEKLFFGSGTQLSVL.

V usage is TRBV7-5 and J usage is TRBJ2-3; the D segment call TRBD2 is taken from the table without a DNA check. TRBV7-5 is a documented pseudogene. The CDR3 is 14 amino acids. CDR3 sequence reads: CVSSSAGEADTQYF. CDR3 nucleotides: TGTGTCAGTTCTAGCGCTGGGGAAGCAGATACGCAGTATTTT.

The chain couples TRBV12-3 or TRBV12-4 to TRBJ2-5; D is possibly TRBD1 (5 bases). This CDR3 region has 12 residues. Trimming removed 5 bases from V and 4 bases from J, with 8 bases in between. CDR3 residues: CASSGRVETQYF. The CDR3 nucleotides read TGTGCCAGCAGTGGCAGGGTAGAGACCCAGTACTTC.

The chain combines TRBV7-2 with TRBJ1-4; 10 nucleotides align to TRBD1. J was trimmed by 8 bases and V by 5 bases; bases with no gene match: 11. The germline V gene encodes CDR1 SGHTA and CDR2 FQGNSA. CDR3 length: 16 residues. The CDR3 reads CASSRPPGQGSEKLFF. CDR3 bases: TGTGCCAGCAGCCGCCCTCCGGGACAGGGGAGCGAAAAACTGTTTTTT.

The V call is TRBV3-1 (or the pseudogene TRBV3-2), the J call TRBJ1-6; the D is unclear. This CDR3 region has 15 residues. CDR1 and CDR2 (germline): LGHDT, YNNKEL (reference sequence). V was pared by 0 bases and J by 0 bases, with 3 bases between. The CDR3 is CASSQESSYNSPLHF. The DNA for the CDR3 is TGTGCCAGCAGCCAAGAGAGCTCCTATAATTCACCCCTCCACTTT.

V gene TRBV7-2 combines with J gene TRBJ1-1; D is uncertain. Germline V gene data show CDR1 as SGHTA and CDR2 as FQGNSA. Trimming pared 1 base from V and 3 bases from J, leaving 15 bases between. The CDR3 totals 16 residues. The CDR3 nucleotides are TGTGCCAGCAGCTTAGGATCCCTCGGGATGGACACTGAAGCTTTCTTT. This gives the protein CASSLGSLGMDTEAFF.

This clone was counted a single time. V is TRBV11-2 and J is TRBJ1-1; D gene uncertain. This CDR3 has 14 amino acids. Germline CDR1 is SGHAT and CDR2 is FQNNGV. Trimming pared 4 bases from V and 3 bases from J, leaving 12 bases between. The CDR3 here is CASSSRVGHTEAFF. The CDR3, as DNA: TGTGCCAGCAGCTCGAGGGTCGGGCACACTGAAGCTTTCTTT.

The chain recombines TRBV2 with TRBJ1-2, with 11 bases fitting TRBD1. The CDR3 consists of 15 residues. The junction had 9 bases not matched to a gene; V was cut back by 4 bases and J by 8 bases. Germline values: CDR1 SNHLY, CDR2 FYNNEI. The CDR3: CASSVGQGDQWGYTF. In DNA form, the CDR3 reads TGTGCCAGCAGTGTGGGACAGGGGGACCAATGGGGCTACACCTTC. The whole variable domain, remainder taken from reference TRBV2 and TRBJ1-2, is EPEVTQTPSHQVTQMGQEVILRCVPISNHLYFYWYRQILGQKVEFLVSFYNNEISEKSEIFDDQFSVERPDGSNFTLKIRSTKLEDSAMYFCASSVGQGDQWGYTFGSGTRLTVV.

The chain is built from TRBV7-6 and TRBJ2-1; tentatively, D is TRBD2 (6 bases). This CDR3 has 15 amino acids. V lost 1 base and J 8 bases, leaving 15 bases between the germline ends. Germline CDR1 is SGHVS and CDR2 is FNYEAQ. The CDR3 protein is CASSLVGGGMDEQFF. CDR3 bases: TGTGCCAGCAGCTTAGTAGGTGGGGGGATGGATGAGCAGTTCTTC.

This clone was counted once. The CDR3 here is CASSLTGEVWEKLFF. The DNA for the CDR3 is TGTGCCAGCAGCCTCACCGGGGAGGTATGGGAAAAACTGTTTTTT. The V call is TRBV7-4, the J call TRBJ1-4; D ambiguous. Trimming took 5 bases from V and 8 from J, leaving 18 bases between them. The CDR3 has 15 amino acids. Germline-derived CDR1 and CDR2 are SGHVT and SQSDAQ.

The chain is built from TRBV18 and TRBJ2-1, with D possibly matching TRBD2 (6 bases). Germline V CDR1 and CDR2: KGHSH, LQKENI. V lost 0 bases and J lost 0, with 6 bases in between. CDR3 size: 15 residues. The CDR3 DNA reads TGTGCCAGCTCACCACCCGGGGGCTCCTACAATGAGCAGTTCTTC. Protein product: CASSPPGGSYNEQFF.

V usage is TRBV30 and J usage is TRBJ2-1; 7 bases are a match to TRBD2. Germline V gene sequence: CDR1 GTSNPN, CDR2 SVGIG (reference sequence). The trim removed 3 bases at V and 4 bases at J, leaving 12 bases unmatched. The CDR3 consists of 16 residues. The CDR3 loop is CAWSDEGSGAYNEQFF. The DNA for the CDR3 is TGTGCCTGGAGCGACGAAGGGAGCGGGGCATACAATGAGCAGTTCTTC.

This chain uses TRBV6-6 with TRBJ2-7, with TRBD1 matching 7 bases. V lost 5 bases and J lost 3; bases outside the gene matches: 13. The CDR3 sequence is 16 residues long. Germline loops: CDR1 MNHNY, CDR2 SVGAGI (reference sequence). As DNA, the CDR3 is TGTGCCAGCAGTCGACAAGAACTTACAGGGGTCTACGAGCAGTACTTC. It yields the protein CASSRQELTGVYEQYF.